Sequencing of this T cell receptor (beta chain) was carried out in a study of identical twins. Using its own MiXCR run on the 5' RACE reads, TCRdb lists one record per CDR3 protein. The sample yields roughly 720,000 distinct CDR3 sequences, roughly 20% seen once. The CDR3 extends over 13 amino acids. Germline loops: CDR1 LGHNA, CDR2 YNFKEQ. The germline V and J ends were trimmed by 4 bases and 6 bases, with 11 bases remaining between them. These data were also filed under a second study, of T cells expressing NK-cell markers. Per that paper: The study found these clonotypes also leading the CD3+CD56-NKG2C+ fraction in a few donors.

Source material: PBMCs. The receptor was derived from a woman aged 18-35 years in good health. This chain uses TRBV4-2 with TRBJ2-3; weak D call: TRBD2 (5 bases). Here the CDR3 DNA reads TGTGCCAGCAGCCGGAAACTAGAGGATACGCAGTATTTT. Translated, it gives CASSRKLEDTQYF.